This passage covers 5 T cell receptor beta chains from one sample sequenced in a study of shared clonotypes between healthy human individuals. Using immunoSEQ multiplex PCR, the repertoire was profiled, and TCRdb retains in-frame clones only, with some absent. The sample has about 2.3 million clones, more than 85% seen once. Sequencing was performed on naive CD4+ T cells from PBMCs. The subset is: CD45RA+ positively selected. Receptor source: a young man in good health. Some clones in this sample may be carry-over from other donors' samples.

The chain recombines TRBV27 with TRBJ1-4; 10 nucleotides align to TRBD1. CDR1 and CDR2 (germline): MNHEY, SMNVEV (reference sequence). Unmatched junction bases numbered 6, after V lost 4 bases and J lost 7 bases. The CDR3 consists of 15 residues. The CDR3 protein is CASSSHGTGAEKLFF. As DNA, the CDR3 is TGTGCCAGCAGTTCCCATGGGACAGGGGCTGAAAAACTGTTTTTT.

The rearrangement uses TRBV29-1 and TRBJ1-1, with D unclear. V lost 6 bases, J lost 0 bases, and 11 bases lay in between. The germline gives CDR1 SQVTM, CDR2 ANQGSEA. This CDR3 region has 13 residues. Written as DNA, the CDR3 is TGCAGCGTCGGTGATACGGTGAACACTGAAGCTTTCTTT. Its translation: CSVGDTVNTEAFF. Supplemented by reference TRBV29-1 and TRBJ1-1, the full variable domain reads SAVISQKPSRDICQRGTSLTIQCQVDSQVTMMFWYRQQPGQSLTLIATANQGSEATYESGFVIDKFPISRPNLTFSTLTVSNMSPEDSSIYLCSVGDTVNTEAFFGQGTRLTVV.

The CDR3 here is CASSLIINEQYF. In nucleotides, the CDR3 is TGTGCCAGCAGCTTGATAATCAACGAGCAGTACTTC. J is TRBJ2-5 and V is TRBV7-2; D gene uncertain. The closer fit of TRBJ2-7 to the DNA end suggests the J call may be wrong. The CDR3 runs to 12 residues. CDR1 SGHTA and CDR2 FQGNSA come from the germline V gene.

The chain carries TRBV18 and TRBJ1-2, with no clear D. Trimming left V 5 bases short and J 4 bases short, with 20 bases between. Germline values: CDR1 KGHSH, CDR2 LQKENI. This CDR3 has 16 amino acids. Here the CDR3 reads CASSEAQPTLGYGYTF. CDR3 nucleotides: TGTGCCAGCTCAGAGGCGCAGCCTACTCTTGGCTATGGCTACACCTTC.

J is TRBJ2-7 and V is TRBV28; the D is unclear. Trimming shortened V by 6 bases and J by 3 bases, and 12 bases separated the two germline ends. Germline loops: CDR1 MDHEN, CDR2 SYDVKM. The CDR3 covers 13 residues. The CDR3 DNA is TGTGCCAGCAGCCCCTCCCCCCTCTACGAGCAGTACTTC. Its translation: CASSPSPLYEQYF. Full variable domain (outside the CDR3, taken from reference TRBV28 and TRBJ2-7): DVKVTQSSRYLVKRTGEKVFLECVQDMDHENMFWYRQDPGLGLRLIYFSYDVKMKEKGDIPEGYSVSREKKERFSLILESASTNQTSMYLCASSPSPLYEQYFGPGTRLTVT.